This T cell receptor beta chain was observed in a study of T cells in Graves' hyperthyroidism and ophthalmopathy. Every diagnosis used clinical symptoms, serum thyroxine and TRAb, thyroid ultrasound and orbital computed tomography. The PBMCs were taken from about 9.7 ml of fresh peripheral blood. TCR beta CDR3 regions were amplified from RNA. HTBI primers were used for first-round RT-PCR of the TCR CDR3. TCRdb fed the multiplex PCR reads into MiXCR, producing one record per CDR3 protein. Of approximately 380,000 distinct CDR3 sequences in the sample, over 12% were seen once. The length of the CDR3 is 16 residues. Germline V lookup: CDR1 SGHVS, CDR2 FNYEAQ. Trimming cost V 2 bases and J 2 bases, with 16 bases left between them. This clonotype came up many times.

This chain uses TRBV7-6 with TRBJ2-7; D unresolved. This TCR was recovered from a man in his fifties with Graves' ophthalmopathy. The material sequenced was blood. The CDR3 DNA reads TGTGCCAGCAGCTTACATGCTAGGACCACACCCTACGAGCAGTACTTC. It specifies CASSLHARTTPYEQYF.